The rows below give T cell receptor beta chains drawn from one sample of a study of blood T cell repertoires in COVID-19. Data came from immunoSEQ multiplex PCR; TCRdb stores just in-frame clones and leaves some out. The table records under 200,000 clones, under 85% of them present only once. Input material: peripheral blood. The receptors come from a woman between 40 and 50 years old with acute or convalescent COVID-19. The CDR3 runs from the conserved cysteine through the conserved F or W. D genes are given only for firm matches. Clone size, where shown, is once, few, many, or a class for clones that have expanded.

size	J	V	D	CDR3	DNA
few	TRBJ1-2	TRBV5-1	TRBD1	CASSDPGQGNGYTF	TGCGCCAGCAGCGACCCGGGACAGGGTAATGGCTACACCTTC
.	TRBJ1-3	TRBV13	TRBD1	CASSYRGGSGNTIYF	TGTGCCAGCAGCTACAGGGGTGGGTCTGGAAACACCATATATTTT
.	TRBJ2-7	TRBV7-8	.	CASSLPRRRPGGWDYEQYF	TGTGCCAGCAGCTTACCCAGAAGGCGGCCCGGAGGGTGGGACTACGAGCAGTACTTC
many	TRBJ2-7	TRBV5-1	.	CASRDSLSYEQYF	TGCGCCAGCAGGGACAGTCTCTCCTACGAGCAGTACTTC
few	TRBJ2-7	TRBV27	TRBD2	CASRSSGLAGGVNEQYF	TGTGCCAGCAGAAGTTCCGGATTAGCGGGAGGTGTCAACGAGCAGTACTTC
.	TRBJ2-7	TRBV27	.	CASSLLGGPYEQYF	TGTGCCAGCAGCCTCTTGGGAGGCCCCTACGAGCAGTACTTC
once	TRBJ1-5	TRBV7-8	.	CASSLGGYNQPQHF	TGTGCCAGCAGCTTAGGAGGGTACAATCAGCCCCAGCATTTT
.	TRBJ1-5	TRBV9	TRBD1	CASSVSTGGNQPQHF	TGTGCCAGCAGCGTCTCGACAGGGGGAAATCAGCCCCAGCATTTT
.	TRBJ2-7	TRBV11-2	TRBD2	CASSSINSGRPRWEYEQYF	TGTGCCAGCAGCTCAATTAATAGCGGGAGGCCAAGGTGGGAGTACGAGCAGTACTTC
few	TRBJ2-7	TRBV2	TRBD1	CASSGLDRASYEQYF	TGTGCCAGCAGTGGCCTGGACAGGGCCTCATACGAGCAGTACTTC
.	TRBJ2-7	TRBV6-5	TRBD2	CATWASGRAYEQYF	TGTGCCACATGGGCCAGCGGGAGGGCCTACGAGCAGTACTTC
few	TRBJ1-4	TRBV6-5	TRBD1	CASSYSYRGISEKLFF	TGTGCCAGCAGTTACTCGTACAGGGGCATTAGTGAAAAACTGTTTTTT
many	TRBJ1-5	TRBV4-1	.	CASSFSVNRARGFESNQPQHF	TGCGCCAGCAGCTTCTCGGTAAACAGGGCCCGGGGATTTGAAAGCAATCAGCCCCAGCATTTT
.	TRBJ1-1	TRBV2	TRBD1	CASSATGVPTEAFF	TGTGCCAGCAGTGCGACAGGGGTCCCCACTGAAGCTTTCTTT
.	TRBJ2-2	TRBV19	TRBD1	CASMPLVDREAGELFF	TGTGCCAGTATGCCCCTGGTGGACAGGGAAGCCGGGGAGCTGTTTTTT
once	TRBJ2-7	TRBV4-2	TRBD2	CASSQEVSGSVSLYEQYF	TGTGCCAGCAGCCAAGAAGTCAGCGGGAGTGTTTCGCTCTACGAGCAGTACTTC
.	TRBJ1-1	TRBV13	.	CASSQTGWGENTEAFF	TGTGCCAGCAGCCAAACGGGGTGGGGGGAGAACACTGAAGCTTTCTTT
.	TRBJ1-3	TRBV6-5	.	CASSSPSGSGNTIYF	TGTGCCAGCAGTTCCCCAAGCGGCTCTGGAAACACCATATATTTT
.	TRBJ2-7	TRBV6-5	TRBD1	CASSRTGTGTYEQYF	TGTGCCAGCAGTCGGACCGGGACAGGGACATACGAGCAGTACTTC
.	TRBJ1-2	TRBV7-2	TRBD1	CASSLGQGWYGYTF	TGTGCCAGCAGCTTAGGACAGGGATGGTATGGCTACACCTTC
.	TRBJ1-2	TRBV3-1/TRBV3-2	TRBD1	CASTSDRGFYGYTF	TGTGCCAGCACCAGCGACAGGGGGTTCTATGGCTACACCTTC
.	TRBJ2-5	TRBV5-4	TRBD1	CASSLARGRETQYF	TGTGCCAGCAGCTTGGCCAGGGGGCGTGAGACCCAGTACTTC
.	TRBJ2-1	TRBV27	TRBD2	CASSRTSGTPRDEQFF	TGTGCCAGCAGCCGGACTAGCGGGACCCCCAGGGATGAGCAGTTCTTC
.	TRBJ1-4	TRBV7-2	.	CASSLRGFEKLFF	TGTGCCAGCAGCTTAAGGGGTTTCGAAAAACTGTTTTTT
.	TRBJ2-2	TRBV5-1	.	CASSLRPGTGELFF	TGCGCCAGCAGCCTCCGTCCCGGGACCGGGGAGCTGTTTTTT
few	TRBJ2-1	TRBV12-3/TRBV12-4	.	CASSWGPGNEQFF	TGTGCCAGCAGTTGGGGGCCGGGGAATGAGCAGTTCTTC
.	TRBJ1-2	TRBV28	TRBD1	CASSPGQGDWFYGYTF	TGTGCCAGCAGTCCCGGACAGGGGGATTGGTTCTATGGCTACACCTTC
.	TRBJ2-3	TRBV3-1/TRBV3-2	.	CASSQDGAGDTQYF	TGTGCCAGCAGCCAAGATGGGGCCGGGGATACGCAGTATTTT
few	TRBJ1-2	TRBV6-5	.	CASRLDTNYGYTF	TGTGCCAGCAGACTAGACACTAACTATGGCTACACCTTC
.	TRBJ1-1	TRBV6-4	.	CASSEGATTEAFF	TGTGCCAGCAGTGAGGGGGCGACCACTGAAGCTTTCTTT
.	TRBJ2-7	TRBV18	.	CASSPRSDSYEQYF	TGTGCCAGCTCACCACGGTCAGACTCCTACGAGCAGTACTTC
few	TRBJ1-4	TRBV16	.	CASRLNRVEGKLFF	TGTGCCAGCAGACTCAACAGGGTCGAAGGAAAACTGTTTTTT
.	TRBJ1-3	TRBV30	TRBD1	CAWSDPSGTVNTIYF	TGTGCCTGGAGTGACCCCTCCGGGACAGTAAACACCATATATTTT
.	TRBJ1-5	TRBV6-2/TRBV6-3	TRBD1	CASSRRTGGNQPQHF	TGTGCCAGCAGTCGAAGGACAGGGGGAAATCAGCCCCAGCATTTT
.	TRBJ1-2	TRBV6-5	TRBD1	CASSLRTGGYTF	TGTGCCAGCAGTTTGCGGACAGGGGGCTACACCTTC
.	TRBJ2-7	TRBV6-5	.	CASSRTGTTSYEQYF	TGTGCCAGCAGCCGCACCGGGACAACCTCCTACGAGCAGTACTTC
few	TRBJ2-7	TRBV2	TRBD2	CASSEAGGSYEQYF	TGTGCCAGCAGTGAGGCGGGGGGTTCCTACGAGCAGTACTTC
once	TRBJ2-7	TRBV19	.	CASSIGSRGSYEQYF	TGTGCCAGTAGTATAGGTTCGCGGGGATCCTACGAGCAGTACTTC
.	TRBJ2-1	TRBV5-1	TRBD2	CASSPASGAYNEQFF	TGCGCCAGCAGCCCTGCTAGCGGGGCCTACAATGAGCAGTTCTTC
.	TRBJ2-5	TRBV7-2	.	CASSLGMGLQETQYF	TGTGCCAGCAGCTTAGGGATGGGGCTTCAAGAGACCCAGTACTTC
few	TRBJ2-2	TRBV15	.	CATSRDEAVLGDDTGELFF	TGTGCCACCAGCAGAGATGAAGCGGTCTTGGGAGACGACACCGGGGAGCTGTTTTTT
.	TRBJ2-3	TRBV9	TRBD2	CASSATSGGVGQESDTQYF	TGTGCCAGCAGCGCAACTAGCGGCGGAGTCGGTCAGGAGTCAGATACGCAGTATTTT
.	TRBJ1-1	TRBV19	.	CASSIQGKNTEAFF	TGTGCCAGTAGTATACAGGGGAAGAACACTGAAGCTTTCTTT
.	TRBJ2-3	TRBV18	.	CASSPPSGDTQYF	TGTGCCAGCTCACCACCGTCGGGGGATACGCAGTATTTT
.	TRBJ1-5	TRBV19	TRBD1	CASSGTGNNQPQHF	TGTGCCAGTAGCGGGACAGGGAACAATCAGCCCCAGCATTTT
few	TRBJ2-7	TRBV3-1/TRBV3-2	TRBD2	CASSRAGEQYF	TGTGCCAGCAGCCGAGCGGGGGAGCAGTACTTC
.	TRBJ1-3	TRBV29-1	TRBD1	CSVGQGSGNTIYF	TGCAGCGTTGGACAGGGCTCTGGAAACACCATATATTTT
.	TRBJ2-1	TRBV24-1	.	CATSGFGAVYNEQFF	TGTGCCACCAGTGGTTTTGGGGCGGTTTACAATGAGCAGTTCTTC
.	TRBJ1-2	TRBV5-6	.	CASSSGPLAEGYTF	TGTGCCAGCAGCTCGGGACCCTTAGCGGAGGGCTACACCTTC
.	TRBJ2-5	TRBV2	TRBD2	CASSDPGLAGPQGETQYF	TGTGCCAGCAGCGATCCGGGACTAGCGGGCCCACAGGGAGAGACCCAGTACTTC
.	TRBJ1-5	TRBV7-3	.	CASSLDSGQPQHF	TGTGCCAGCAGCTTAGATTCCGGTCAGCCCCAGCATTTT
.	TRBJ2-7	TRBV15	.	CATSRDPTGTYEQYF	TGTGCCACCAGCAGAGATCCCACAGGAACCTACGAGCAGTACTTC
.	TRBJ1-6	TRBV25-1	.	CASADRDTTGSPLHF	TGTGCCAGCGCCGATCGGGACACGACGGGTTCACCCCTCCACTTT
.	TRBJ2-7	TRBV27	TRBD1	CASRRGTGVTEQYF	TGTGCCAGCAGGCGGGGGACAGGGGTAACCGAGCAGTACTTC
.	TRBJ2-2	TRBV9	.	CASSAINGQWTNTGELFF	TGTGCCAGCAGCGCGATAAATGGACAGTGGACGAACACCGGGGAGCTGTTTTTT
.	TRBJ1-2	TRBV11-2	TRBD1	CASRRTPGQGNYGYTF	TGTGCCAGCAGGCGGACACCGGGACAGGGGAACTATGGCTACACCTTC
.	TRBJ1-1	TRBV19	TRBD1	CASRIGQANTEAFF	TGTGCCAGTAGAATCGGACAGGCGAACACTGAAGCTTTCTTT